This T cell receptor (beta chain) was sequenced in a study of T cell repertoires in cytomegalovirus infection. Study information: TCR beta signatures that were public indicated CMV infection and matching HLA type.

Each CDR3 protein gets one entry after TCRdb re-called the reads with MiXCR. Of a few hundred thousand distinct CDR3 sequences in the sample, about 17% are singletons; the top ten hold less than 60%. Study-wide findings and caveats: HLA-C-restricted CMV clonotypes gave the most frequent clonotype in two of eight donors.

This clonotype was counted at least ten times. Its antigen remains unknown. The V segment lost 4 bases and the J segment 9 bases; nucleotides outside the gene matches: 14. This CDR3 is built from 14 residues. The V gene's germline CDR1 is SQVTM and CDR2 ANQGSEA. This receptor was identified in a human donor in good health (CMV status not recorded). Some clones in this sample may be carry-over from other donors' samples. The chain has TRBV29-1 and TRBJ2-7; 8 bases fit TRBD1. Specimen: CD8+ T cells from PBMCs. Here the CDR3 DNA reads TGCAGCGTTGGAGACCCGAGGACAGGGATGGGGCAGTACTTC. Its protein product is CSVGDPRTGMGQYF.